A single sample is the source of the 9 T cell receptor beta chains below, sequenced in a study of blood T cells in healthy people across ages. Sample-barcoded 5' priming and a J-beta primer mix drove a second PCR of roughly 7 to 11 cycles. TCRdb reanalysed the 5' RACE reads using MiXCR and keeps one entry per CDR3 protein. The profile shows 1.5 million to 1.8 million distinct CDR3 sequences, approximately 39% of them singletons. The sequencing sample was made of blood. These receptors were taken from a woman aged 18-35 years in good health.

The V gene is TRBV11-1, the J gene TRBJ2-1; either TRBD1 or TRBD2 may supply D (5 bases each). Trimming took off 4 bases at V and 0 bases at J, with 10 bases between the two ends. The CDR3 loop spans 15 amino acids. CDR1 and CDR2 (germline): SGHAT, FQDESV (reference sequence). CDR3 DNA sequence: TGTGCCAGCAGCTGGGACCGGCGCTCCTACAATGAGCAGTTCTTC. Amino acid sequence: CASSWDRRSYNEQFF.

A few counts support this clonotype. The chain joins TRBV10-3 to TRBJ1-4, with D possibly TRBD1 on 6 matching bases. The germline V gene encodes CDR1 ENHRY and CDR2 SYGVKD. Trimming cost V 7 bases and J 0 bases, with 21 bases left between them. The CDR3 extends over 18 amino acids. The CDR3 region is CAITLGGGGRATNEKLFF. The DNA of the CDR3 is TGTGCCATCACCCTCGGGGGAGGGGGTAGAGCAACTAATGAAAAACTGTTTTTT.

Remarks on this clonotype: Compared with germline, one end of the junction differs, possibly owing to a read error. The chain recombines TRBV11-2 with TRBJ2-7; the D is unclear. The germline CDR1 and CDR2 sequences are SGHAT and FQNNGV. CDR3 length: 14 amino acids. In nucleotides, the CDR3 is TGTGCCTGCAGCTTAGGAGCTGGGCCTTACGAGCAGTACTTC. It encodes CACSLGAGPYEQYF.

This chain uses TRBV5-1 with TRBJ2-7; no firm D call. V lost 0 bases to trimming and J lost 3 bases, with 10 bases between them. This CDR3 has 14 residues. Germline V CDR1 and CDR2: SGHRS, YFSETQ. The CDR3 spells CASSLEGFNYEQYF. CDR3 coding DNA: TGCGCCAGCAGCTTGGAGGGCTTCAACTACGAGCAGTACTTC. Using reference TRBV5-1 and TRBJ2-7 for the parts outside the CDR3, the full variable domain is KAGVTQTPRYLIKTRGQQVTLSCSPISGHRSVSWYQQTPGQGLQFLFEYFSETQRNKGNFPGRFSGRQFSNSRSEMNVSTLELGDSALYLCASSLEGFNYEQYFGPGTRLTVT.

This clonotype has a handful of counts. The chain uses TRBV6-2 or TRBV6-3 and TRBJ1-6; D remains unclear. Trimming left V 4 bases short and J 7 bases short, with 17 bases between. This CDR3 region has 16 residues. Germline V gives CDR1 MNHEY, CDR2 SVGEGT. The CDR3 protein is CASSSGVNRVNSPLHF. The CDR3 region has the DNA TGTGCCAGCAGTTCCGGGGTTAACCGCGTCAATTCACCCCTCCACTTT.

The chain is built from TRBV7-2 and TRBJ2-5, with TRBD2 matching 9 bases. The DNA end favors TRBJ2-7, so the J call may be wrong. Germline V gene lookup returns CDR1 SGHTA and CDR2 FQGNSA. The CDR3 runs to 16 residues. CDR3: CASSLGAGGFRYEQYF. CDR3 DNA: TGTGCCAGCAGCTTAGGAGCGGGGGGTTTTCGCTACGAGCAGTACTTC.

The table lists this clonotype with many counts. The chain couples TRBV7-9 to TRBJ2-7; TRBD1 or TRBD2 may be the D gene (5 bases each). Germline CDR1 SEHNR, CDR2 FQNEAQ (reference sequence). The CDR3 totals 14 residues. The germline V and J ends were trimmed by 4 bases and 0 bases, with 10 bases remaining between them. The CDR3 loop is CASSSGRSSYEQYF. The CDR3 DNA is TGTGCCAGCAGCTCGGGACGGAGCTCCTACGAGCAGTACTTC.

The chain links TRBV6-5 to TRBJ2-7; no reliable D call. The CDR3 contains 13 residues. CDR1 MNHEY and CDR2 SVGAGI come from the germline V gene. V lost 4 bases to trimming and J lost 3 bases, with 10 bases between them. The CDR3, as DNA: TGTGCCAGCAGTTCTCCCGGACGCTACGAGCAGTACTTC. It translates to CASSSPGRYEQYF.

This clonotype showed up many times. At one of its ends the junction is not consistent with the germline gene, which may arise from a read error. V gene TRBV4-2 combines with J gene TRBJ2-3, with D maybe TRBD2 (5 bases). Germline lookup yields CDR1 LGHNA and CDR2 YNFKEQ. The CDR3 is 12 residues long. The CDR3 reads CASSQELGTQYF. CDR3 coding DNA: TGCGCCAGCAGCCAAGAACTAGGAACGCAGTATTTT.